The 21 T cell receptor beta chains given below trace back to one sample, sequenced in a study of blood T cell repertoires in COVID-19. This table comes from immunoSEQ multiplex PCR, and its TCRdb copy is limited to in-frame clones, with some not included. The sample lists over 100,000 clones; about nine tenths were seen once. The sequenced sample was peripheral blood. These TCRs come from a man between 18 and 29 years old with acute or convalescent COVID-19.

The V gene is TRBV6-6, the J gene TRBJ2-1; a possible D gene is TRBD1 (5 bases). Germline loops: CDR1 MNHNY, CDR2 SVGAGI (reference sequence). The CDR3 loop spans 14 amino acids. V was cut by 7 bases and J by 1 base, with 11 bases left in between. The CDR3 sequence is CASNPGLSYNEQFF. The CDR3 nucleotides read TGTGCCAGCAACCCAGGGTTATCCTACAATGAGCAGTTCTTC.

This sequence joins TRBV7-9 and TRBJ1-3; 7 bases are shared with TRBD1. CDR1 and CDR2 (germline): SEHNR, FQNEAQ (reference sequence). Trimming cost V 1 base and J 0 bases; bases outside gene matches: 6. The CDR3 extends over 17 amino acids. The CDR3 DNA sequence: TGTGCCAGCAGCTTAGAGGGGGCAGCCAGCTCTGGAAACACCATATATTTT. Translating it yields CASSLEGAASSGNTIYF.

The chain recombines TRBV10-1 with TRBJ1-1; D call uncertain. The CDR3 covers 13 residues. V was clipped by 7 bases and J by 1 base, with 10 bases between them. Germline V gene data show CDR1 as WNHNN and CDR2 as SYGVQD (reference sequence). CDR3 residues: CASKRRSNTEAFF. The CDR3 region has the DNA TGCGCCAGCAAGCGACGATCGAACACTGAAGCTTTCTTT.

This clone is a singleton in its sample. This chain connects TRBV7-2 to TRBJ2-7; 9 bases map to TRBD2. The CDR3 sequence is 16 residues long. Germline V lookup: CDR1 SGHTA, CDR2 FQGNSA. Trimming took 0 bases from V and 1 from J; bases not matched to a gene: 4. CDR3 protein: CASSLAASGTSYEQYF. CDR3 DNA sequence: TGTGCCAGCAGCTTAGCGGCTAGCGGGACGTCCTACGAGCAGTACTTC.

This clone has only one observation. V usage is TRBV18 and J usage is TRBJ2-5; 10 nucleotides align to TRBD2. V lost 3 bases to trimming and J lost 4 bases; unmatched junction nucleotides: 5. CDR1 is KGHSH, CDR2 LQKENI, per germline. The CDR3 is made up of 15 amino acids. This CDR3 is CASSPQRGGIETQYF. The DNA of the CDR3 is TGTGCCAGCTCACCCCAGCGGGGGGGCATAGAGACCCAGTACTTC. The complete variable domain, with remaining parts taken from reference TRBV18 and TRBJ2-5, reads NAGVMQNPRHLVRRRGQEARLRCSPMKGHSHVYWYRQLPEEGLKFMVYLQKENIIDESGMPKERFSAEFPKEGPSILRIQQVVRGDSAAYFCASSPQRGGIETQYFGPGTRLLVL.

This chain links TRBV27 with TRBJ1-5; TRBD1 matches 7 bases. The CDR3 contains 14 residues. The germline V gene encodes CDR1 MNHEY and CDR2 SMNVEV (reference sequence). V trimming: 0 bases; J trimming: 4 bases; junction bases outside the gene matches: 0. The CDR3: CASSLSTGNQPQHF. As DNA, the CDR3 is TGTGCCAGCAGTTTATCGACAGGGAATCAGCCCCAGCATTTT.

As for this clone: A read error may account for a junction end that differs from germline. This rearrangement joins TRBV11-2 to TRBJ2-7, with D perhaps matching TRBD1 (6 bases). This CDR3 contains 13 residues. CDR1 is SGHAT and CDR2 is FQNNGV in the germline V gene. CDR3 amino acids: CASSLDLGNRAIF. The DNA of the CDR3 is TGTGCCAGCAGCTTAGATCTGGGGAACAGGGCCATCTTC.

This chain links TRBV3-1 (or the pseudogene TRBV3-2) with TRBJ1-1, with unresolved D. Germline lookup yields CDR1 LGHDT and CDR2 YNNKEL (reference sequence). V was cut by 4 bases and J by 1 base, with 13 bases left in between. The CDR3 consists of 15 residues. The CDR3 region has the DNA TGTGCCAGCAGCCCTCCCGGGAGGCAGAACACTGAAGCTTTCTTT. Translated: CASSPPGRQNTEAFF.

The J gene is TRBJ2-3, the V gene TRBV5-4; TRBD1 might be the D (6 bases). V was shortened by 3 bases and J by 9 bases, with 23 bases between the two germline ends. This CDR3 contains 16 residues. The germline V gene encodes CDR1 SGHNT and CDR2 YYREEE (reference sequence). This CDR3 is CASSSYLDRTSDTQYF. For the CDR3, the DNA is TGTGCCAGCAGCTCCTACCTAGACAGGACGTCCGACACGCAGTATTTT. Looking up the rest from reference TRBV5-4 and TRBJ2-3 gives the full variable domain: ETGVTQSPTHLIKTRGQQVTLRCSSQSGHNTVSWYQQALGQGPQFIFQYYREEENGRGNFPPRFSGLQFPNYSSELNVNALELDDSALYLCASSSYLDRTSDTQYFGPGTRLTVL.

CDR3 sequence: CASSQDRSAALSPLHF. For the CDR3, the DNA is TGTGCCAGCAGCCAAGACCGGAGTGCCGCATTGTCACCCCTCCACTTT. The chain uses TRBV3-1 (or the pseudogene TRBV3-2) and TRBJ1-6; no clear D gene. V dropped 0 bases and J dropped 10 bases, with 16 bases sitting between them. CDR3 length: 16 amino acids. Germline lookup yields CDR1 LGHDT and CDR2 YNNKEL (reference sequence).

V and J are TRBV9 and TRBJ1-4, with 8 bases aligning to TRBD1. Germline CDR1 reads SGDLS; CDR2 reads YYNGEE. Trimming cost V 3 bases and J 8 bases; bases outside gene matches: 9. The CDR3 consists of 15 residues. CDR3 DNA: TGTGCCAGCAGCGGGGGACAGGACCTAAGGGAAAAACTGTTTTTT. Translation gives CASSGGQDLREKLFF. The variable domain in full, completed from reference TRBV9 and TRBJ1-4, reads DSGVTQTPKHLITATGQRVTLRCSPRSGDLSVYWYQQSLDQGLQFLIQYYNGEERAKGNILERFSAQQFPDLHSELNLSSLELGDSALYFCASSGGQDLREKLFFGSGTQLSVL.

The chain combines TRBV24-1 with TRBJ2-3; 8 bases match TRBD2. Germline-derived CDR1 and CDR2 are KGHDR and SFDVKD. The trim removed 4 bases at V and 0 bases at J, leaving 17 bases unmatched. CDR3 length equals 20 residues. The CDR3, as DNA: TGTGCCACCAGTGACCCTACACCGGGACTAGGATCTTCTAGCACAGATACGCAGTATTTT. Amino acid sequence: CATSDPTPGLGSSSTDTQYF.

This rearrangement joins TRBV4-2 to TRBJ2-1, with 10 bases that match TRBD2. There are 17 residues in the CDR3. Trimming took 2 bases from V and 6 from J; bases not matched to a gene: 10. Germline assignment: CDR1 LGHNA and CDR2 YNFKEQ. The CDR3 DNA reads as TGTGCCAGCAGCCAACTGGCAGGACTAGCGGCTCGCAATGAGCAGTTCTTC. Translating gives CASSQLAGLAARNEQFF.

The CDR3 sequence: CASSSRVSNYEQYF. DNA of the CDR3: TGCGCCAGCAGCTCACGGGTTTCGAACTACGAGCAGTACTTC. The chain joins TRBV5-1 to TRBJ2-7; D is uncertain. Trimming took 3 bases from V and 3 from J, leaving 13 bases between them. Germline loops: CDR1 SGHRS, CDR2 YFSETQ. CDR3 size: 14 residues.

Only one count was recorded for this clone. The chain links TRBV13 to TRBJ2-3, with TRBD1 matching over 8 bases. The CDR3 length is 15 residues. CDR1 and CDR2 from the germline V gene are PRHDT and FYEKMQ (reference sequence). V trimming: 4 bases; J trimming: 1 base; junction bases outside the gene matches: 4. The CDR3 DNA is TGTGCCAGCAGCTCCCAGGACAGGGGCACAGATACGCAGTATTTT. Translating it yields CASSSQDRGTDTQYF.

This clone was observed once. The genes are TRBV18 and TRBJ1-2, with 10 bases that match TRBD1. Germline trimming cut 3 bases from V and 5 bases from J; bases unmatched to any gene: 3. CDR1 and CDR2 from the germline V gene are KGHSH and LQKENI. This CDR3 contains 14 residues. CDR3 nucleotides: TGTGCCAGCTCACCGACAGGGGGCGCTTATGGCTACACCTTC. Its translation is CASSPTGGAYGYTF.

CDR3: CASSPRDFVGEQYF. In nucleotides, the CDR3 is TGTGCCAGCAGCCCTCGGGACTTCGTCGGCGAGCAGTACTTC. This chain connects TRBV5-4 to TRBJ2-7, with D possibly TRBD2 on 6 matching bases. Germline V CDR1 and CDR2: SGHNT, YYREEE (reference sequence). The CDR3 contains 14 residues. Trimming left V 4 bases short and J 6 bases short, with 17 bases between.

This clone was counted a few times. This sequence joins TRBV5-4 and TRBJ1-5; possibly TRBD1 for D (5 bases). Germline V lookup: CDR1 SGHNT, CDR2 YYREEE (reference sequence). Between the trimmed V and J ends, which lost 0 bases and 5 bases, there was a span of 12 bases. The CDR3 covers 15 residues. The CDR3 protein is CASSLGGREDQPQHF. The DNA of the CDR3 is TGTGCCAGCAGCTTGGGGGGGAGGGAGGATCAGCCCCAGCATTTT.

The chain couples TRBV13 to TRBJ1-2; D not certain. V was cut by 0 bases and J by 4 bases, with 9 bases left in between. CDR3 length equals 14 residues. CDR1 PRHDT and CDR2 FYEKMQ come from the germline V gene (reference sequence). This chain's CDR3 is CASSLGPSGYGYTF. DNA for the CDR3: TGTGCCAGCAGCTTAGGGCCCTCAGGCTATGGCTACACCTTC.

V gene TRBV27 combines with J gene TRBJ1-4, with D tentatively TRBD1 (6 bases). Germline lookup yields CDR1 MNHEY and CDR2 SMNVEV (reference sequence). Trimming cost V 2 bases and J 7 bases, with 11 bases left between them. This CDR3 comprises 14 residues. CDR3 protein: CASSLAGAGEKLFF. CDR3 DNA sequence: TGTGCCAGCAGTTTAGCGGGGGCGGGTGAAAAACTGTTTTTT.

The rearrangement uses TRBV24-1 and TRBJ2-3, with 10 bases that match TRBD2. The CDR3 is made up of 16 amino acids. The germline V gene encodes CDR1 KGHDR and CDR2 SFDVKD. Losses at the gene ends were 8 bases for V and 0 bases for J; bases not matched to a gene: 7. The CDR3 DNA sequence: TGTGCCACCAATTGGACTAGCGGACCTAGCACAGATACGCAGTATTTT. This codes for CATNWTSGPSTDTQYF.